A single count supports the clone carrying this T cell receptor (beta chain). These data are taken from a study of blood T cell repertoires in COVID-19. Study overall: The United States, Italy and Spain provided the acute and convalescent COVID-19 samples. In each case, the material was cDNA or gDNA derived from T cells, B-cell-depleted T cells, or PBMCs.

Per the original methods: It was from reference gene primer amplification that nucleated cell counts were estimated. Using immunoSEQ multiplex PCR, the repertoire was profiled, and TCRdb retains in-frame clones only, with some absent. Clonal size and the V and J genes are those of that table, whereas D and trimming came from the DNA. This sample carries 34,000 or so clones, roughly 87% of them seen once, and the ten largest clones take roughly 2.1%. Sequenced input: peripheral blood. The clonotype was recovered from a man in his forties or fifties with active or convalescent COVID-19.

The CDR3 DNA is TGTGCCAGCAGCAACCGGGACAGGGGGTTGATCTATGGCTACACCTTC. It codes for CASSNRDRGLIYGYTF. The V and J genes are TRBV5-8 and TRBJ1-2; TRBD1 matches 11 bases. Germline trimming cut 4 bases from V and 4 bases from J; bases unmatched to any gene: 9. The CDR3 runs to 16 residues. The germline gives CDR1 SGHTS, CDR2 YDEGEE.